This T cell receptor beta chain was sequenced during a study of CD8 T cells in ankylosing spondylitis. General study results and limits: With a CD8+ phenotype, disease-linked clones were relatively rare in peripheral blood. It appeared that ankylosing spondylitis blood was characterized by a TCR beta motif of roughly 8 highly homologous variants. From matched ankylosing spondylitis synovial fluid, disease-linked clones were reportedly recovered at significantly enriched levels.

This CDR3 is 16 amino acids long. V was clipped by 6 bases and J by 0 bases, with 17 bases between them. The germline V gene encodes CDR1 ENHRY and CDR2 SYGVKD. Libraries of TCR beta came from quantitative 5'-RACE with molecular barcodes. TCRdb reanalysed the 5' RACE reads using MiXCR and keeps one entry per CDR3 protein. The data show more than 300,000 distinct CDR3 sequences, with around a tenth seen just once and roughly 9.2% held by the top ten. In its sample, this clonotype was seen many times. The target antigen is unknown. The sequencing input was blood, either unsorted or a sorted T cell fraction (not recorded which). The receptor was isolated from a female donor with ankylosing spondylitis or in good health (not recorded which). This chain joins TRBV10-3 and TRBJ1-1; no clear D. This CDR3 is CAISMGQAPLNTEAFF. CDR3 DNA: TGTGCCATCAGCATGGGCCAGGCGCCTTTGAACACTGAAGCTTTCTTT.